Below, 28 T cell receptor beta chains from the same sample are listed, as sequenced in a study of regulatory T cells in long-lasting Graves disease. Stated time point: newly diagnosed GD, antithyroid drugs for less than 3 months. Scientists built the TCR library using RNA that was extracted from PBMCs. For TCR beta, libraries came from iRepertoire HTBI primers and Arm-PCR of CDR3 regions. TCRdb called the multiplex PCR reads again in MiXCR, with one record for every CDR3 protein. The profile shows a few hundred thousand distinct CDR3 sequences, 12% of them singletons. These data were also filed under a second study, of T cells in Graves' hyperthyroidism and ophthalmopathy.

The material sequenced was peripheral blood mononuclear cells (PBMCs), taken at new diagnosis, from a patient treated with antithyroid drugs. These receptors all stem from a woman aged 18-29 years with Graves disease.

This clonotype has at least ten counts. The chain links TRBV7-8 to TRBJ1-1; perhaps TRBD1 as D (5 bases). CDR1 and CDR2 from the germline V gene are SGHVS and FQNEAQ. This CDR3 has 16 residues. V shed 1 base and J shed 0 bases, with 12 bases lying between them. The CDR3 loop is CASSLGSGYMNTEAFF. CDR3 DNA sequence: TGTGCCAGCAGCTTAGGGTCAGGGTATATGAACACTGAAGCTTTCTTT.

This clonotype has just a few counts. V and J are TRBV6-5 and TRBJ2-5, with D tentatively TRBD2 (5 bases). The length of the CDR3 is 14 residues. Per germline, CDR1 MNHEY and CDR2 SVGAGI. Trimming left V 2 bases short and J 7 bases short, with 14 bases between. The chain's CDR3 is CASSYGSGRRTQYF. CDR3 nucleotides: TGTGCCAGCAGTTACGGGAGTGGTAGAAGGACCCAGTACTTC.

In this sample, this clonotype turned up a few times. The chain is built from TRBV11-2 and TRBJ2-7; D tentatively fits TRBD1 or TRBD2 (5 bases each). Trimming left V 3 bases short and J 6 bases short, with 9 bases between. The CDR3 sequence is 12 residues long. Germline V lookup: CDR1 SGHAT, CDR2 FQNNGV. This CDR3 reads CASSFSGLEQYF. The CDR3 DNA is TGTGCCAGCAGCTTCTCGGGGCTCGAGCAGTACTTC. The full variable domain, completed using reference TRBV11-2 and TRBJ2-7, is EAGVAQSPRYKIIEKRQSVAFWCNPISGHATLYWYQQILGQGPKLLIQFQNNGVVDDSQLPKDRFSAERLKGVDSTLKIQPAKLEDSAVYLCASSFSGLEQYFGPGTRLTVT.

This clonotype showed up many times. The chain couples TRBV29-1 to TRBJ2-1, with D perhaps matching TRBD1 or TRBD2 (5 bases each). In germline, CDR1 is SQVTM, CDR2 ANQGSEA. The V end was cut by 6 bases, the J end by 7 bases, with 13 bases between. CDR3 size: 12 residues. The CDR3 sequence: CSVGVGMNEQFF. CDR3 DNA: TGCAGCGTGGGGGTTGGTATGAATGAGCAGTTCTTC.

The V gene is TRBV28, the J gene TRBJ2-3; no firm D call. V was shortened by 1 base and J by 1 base, with 3 bases between the two germline ends. The CDR3 runs to 13 residues. Germline-derived CDR1 and CDR2 are MDHEN and SYDVKM. This CDR3 is CASSLYGTDTQYF. The CDR3 DNA sequence: TGTGCCAGCAGTTTATATGGCACAGATACGCAGTATTTT.

In its sample, this clonotype was seen a few times. The chain combines TRBV9 with TRBJ1-3; D gene uncertain. The CDR3 sequence is 16 residues long. Germline loops: CDR1 SGDLS, CDR2 YYNGEE. With 0 bases removed from V and 0 bases from J, the gap between germline ends came to 10 bases. In nucleotides, the CDR3 is TGTGCCAGCAGCGTAGAGCATTCCAACTCTGGAAACACCATATATTTT. Its protein product is CASSVEHSNSGNTIYF.

With regard to this clonotype: This may stem from a read error, because a much larger clone lies one nucleotide away. The chain combines TRBV11-2 with TRBJ1-4; possible D gene TRBD1, 5 bases. The CDR3 totals 15 residues. In germline, CDR1 is SGHAT, CDR2 FQNNGV. The CDR3 bases are TGTGCCAGCAGCTCCCAGGGCGTAGTTGGGGAAAAACTGGTTTTT. It encodes CASSSQGVVGEKLVF.

With regard to this clonotype: This may come from a read error, since a much larger clone is one base off. This likely comes from a read error, as the CDR3 has no conserved phenylalanine or tryptophan at its end. J is TRBJ2-1 and V is TRBV15; 9 bases agree with TRBD2. The CDR3 sequence is 15 residues long. Looked up from germline, CDR1 is LNHNV and CDR2 is YYDKDF (reference sequence). Trimming took 7 bases from V and 2 from J; bases not matched to a gene: 6. The chain's CDR3 is CATTHSGSPYNEQFL. CDR3 sequence (DNA): TGTGCCACCACTCATAGCGGGAGCCCCTACAATGAGCAGTTCCTC.

The table lists this clonotype with a few counts. The junction departs from germline at one end; a sequencing error may be responsible. The rearrangement uses TRBV12-3 or TRBV12-4 and TRBJ1-1; TRBD1 matches at 8 bases. CDR3 length equals 11 residues. This CDR3 is CVSSRTGRAFF. The CDR3 DNA reads TGTGTCAGCAGTCGGACAGGGAGAGCTTTCTTT.

The table lists this clonotype with many counts. The chain combines TRBV20-1 with TRBJ1-2; D gene ambiguous. Germline loops: CDR1 DFQATT, CDR2 SNEGSKA (reference sequence). Between the trimmed V and J ends, which lost 0 bases and 2 bases, there was a span of 13 bases. The length of the CDR3 is 15 residues. CDR3 sequence: CSARDLAVPNYGYTF. CDR3 nucleotides: TGCAGTGCTAGAGATTTGGCAGTTCCGAACTATGGCTACACCTTC.

This chain uses TRBV5-1 with TRBJ2-5; D gene ambiguous. Trimming took off 2 bases at V and 0 bases at J, with 8 bases between the two ends. The CDR3 is made up of 14 amino acids. Germline CDR1 and CDR2: SGHRS and YFSETQ. CDR3 sequence: CASSLTANQETQYF. As DNA, the CDR3 is TGCGCCAGCAGCTTAACAGCAAACCAAGAGACCCAGTACTTC.

This clonotype was seen many times. V and J are TRBV12-3 or TRBV12-4 and TRBJ2-1; TRBD1 matches at 8 bases. This CDR3 has 14 residues. V lost 5 bases, J lost 8 bases, and 8 bases stayed unmatched. CDR3 in amino acids: CASSPSDRADEQFF. CDR3 DNA: TGTGCCAGCAGTCCTTCGGACAGGGCCGATGAGCAGTTCTTC.

This clonotype was recorded at least ten times. The J gene is TRBJ1-2, the V gene TRBV12-3 or TRBV12-4, with 7 bases lining up with TRBD1. J lost 4 bases, V lost 3 bases, and 14 bases had no gene match. The CDR3 runs to 17 residues. Here the CDR3 DNA reads TGTGCCAGCAGTTTTCAGGGGGGGGCAGGGTTTGGCTATGGCTACACCTTC. This translates into CASSFQGGAGFGYGYTF.

This clonotype was observed many times. The CDR3 nucleotides read TGCAGCGTCGGATTATTCAGCTCCTACAATGAGCAGTTCTTC. Protein: CSVGLFSSYNEQFF. This chain joins TRBV29-1 and TRBJ2-1; D unresolved. This CDR3 is built from 14 residues. Germline lookup yields CDR1 SQVTM and CDR2 ANQGSEA. The germline V and J ends were trimmed by 6 bases and 0 bases, with 12 bases remaining between them.

This chain uses TRBV5-4 with TRBJ2-1; 7 positions agree with TRBD2. This CDR3 is 15 amino acids long. The V and J ends lost 1 base and 2 bases, in that order; junction bases with no gene match: 3. Per the germline V gene, CDR1 is SGHNT and CDR2 is YYREEE (reference sequence). The CDR3 region has the DNA TGTGCCAGCAGCTTGAGCGGGAAGCCCTACAATGAGCAGTTCTTC. Protein sequence: CASSLSGKPYNEQFF.

The chain joins TRBV15 to TRBJ2-2; D is undetermined. Trimming removed 1 base from V and 0 bases from J, with 6 bases in between. The CDR3 extends over 15 amino acids. Germline CDR1 reads LNHNV; CDR2 reads YYDKDF (reference sequence). CDR3 bases: TGTGCCACCAGCAGAGGACCGGCGAACACCGGGGAGCTGTTTTTT. Its translation is CATSRGPANTGELFF.

This clonotype was picked up many times. The CDR3 is CASSSQGRWTGLNQPQHF. CDR3 bases: TGTGCCAGCAGCTCCCAGGGGCGCTGGACAGGGCTCAATCAGCCCCAGCATTTT. The rearrangement uses TRBV6-1 and TRBJ1-5, with 8 bases matching TRBD1. The CDR3 is 18 residues long. Trimming took 6 bases from V and 3 from J; bases not matched to a gene: 16. CDR1 and CDR2 from the germline V gene are MNHNS and SASEGT.

This clonotype was observed once. This sequence is one base from a far larger clone and is likely a read error. The chain recombines TRBV6-1 with TRBJ2-5, with TRBD2 matching over 7 bases. In germline, CDR1 is MNHNS, CDR2 SASEGT. Trimming took 6 bases from V and 3 from J; bases not matched to a gene: 10. This CDR3 comprises 15 residues. CDR3 in amino acids: CASRSSGEAEETQYF. CDR3 nucleotides: TGTGCCAGCAGGTCCAGCGGGGAGGCGGAAGAGACCCAGTACTTC.

This clonotype was recorded at least ten times. This chain joins TRBV5-1 and TRBJ2-3; 13 bases are a match to TRBD2. With V trimmed by 0 bases and J by 2 bases, 18 bases remained unmatched. There are 22 residues in the CDR3. The germline V gene has CDR1 SGHRS and CDR2 YFSETQ. The CDR3 is CASSLEWGQRTSGSRTTDTQYF. CDR3 nucleotide sequence: TGCGCCAGCAGCTTGGAATGGGGACAGCGGACTAGCGGGAGCCGTACCACAGATACGCAGTATTTT. Combining the CDR3 with reference TRBV5-1 and TRBJ2-3 gives the whole variable domain KAGVTQTPRYLIKTRGQQVTLSCSPISGHRSVSWYQQTPGQGLQFLFEYFSETQRNKGNFPGRFSGRQFSNSRSEMNVSTLELGDSALYLCASSLEWGQRTSGSRTTDTQYFGPGTRLTVL.

This clonotype was seen a few times. This chain links TRBV19 with TRBJ1-1; D is unresolved. Germline V gene lookup returns CDR1 LNHDA and CDR2 SQIVND (reference sequence). CDR3 length: 14 residues. Trimming pared 5 bases from V and 6 bases from J, leaving 16 bases between. CDR3 nucleotides: TGTGCCAGTAGTTGGGCCAGGTCGGAATCTGAAGCTTTCTTT. As protein: CASSWARSESEAFF.

The chain links TRBV5-4 to TRBJ2-5; D assignment may be TRBD1 or TRBD2 (6 bases each). Germline lookup yields CDR1 SGHNT and CDR2 YYREEE (reference sequence). The CDR3 contains 16 residues. The germline V and J ends were trimmed by 0 bases and 1 base, with 13 bases remaining between them. CDR3 residues: CASSLGGTISQETQYF. As DNA, the CDR3 is TGTGCCAGCAGCTTGGGCGGGACAATTTCCCAAGAGACCCAGTACTTC.

The chain joins TRBV14 to TRBJ1-1; unclear D gene. CDR3 length equals 18 residues. The V end was cut by 4 bases, the J end by 4 bases, with 25 bases between. Germline CDR1 and CDR2: SGHDN and FVKESK. The CDR3 bases are TGTGCCAGCAGCCCACACACCCTCCGGGCGTACTGGGGCACTGAAGCTTTCTTT. Encoded protein: CASSPHTLRAYWGTEAFF.

This clonotype has at least ten counts. The chain links TRBV6-5 to TRBJ2-1; D might be TRBD1 or TRBD2, each matching 5 bases. Germline V gene lookup returns CDR1 MNHEY and CDR2 SVGAGI. The CDR3 has 15 residues. Trimming removed 2 bases from V and 0 bases from J, with 8 bases in between. As DNA, the CDR3 is TGTGCCAGCAGTTACGGGGACCCCTCCTACAATGAGCAGTTCTTC. Its protein is CASSYGDPSYNEQFF.

The table lists this clonotype with many counts. The chain has TRBV11-2 and TRBJ2-1; 11 bases align to TRBD2. CDR3 length equals 16 residues. Unmatched junction bases numbered 10, after V lost 3 bases and J lost 9 bases. The V gene's germline CDR1 is SGHAT and CDR2 FQNNGV. The chain's CDR3 is CASSFNLAGGTAEQFF. CDR3 sequence (DNA): TGTGCCAGCAGCTTTAATCTAGCGGGAGGAACGGCTGAGCAGTTCTTC.

On this clonotype itself: A read error is likely here: a far larger clone is one base away. The V gene is TRBV20-1, the J gene TRBJ2-5, with D possibly being TRBD2 (6 bases). V was cut by 3 bases and J by 11 bases, with 25 bases left in between. The CDR3 runs to 15 residues. Germline CDR1 DFQATT, CDR2 SNEGSKA (reference sequence). This CDR3 reads CSAREIAAIYNEQYF. In nucleotides, the CDR3 is TGCAGTGCTAGGGAGATAGCGGCCATATACAATGAGCAGTACTTC.

This clonotype was found many times. The chain uses TRBV6-1 and TRBJ2-1, with unresolved D. With 5 bases removed from V and 14 bases from J, the gap between germline ends came to 19 bases. CDR1 is MNHNS, CDR2 SASEGT, per germline. CDR3 length equals 13 residues. Here the CDR3 reads CASSRLWVFPEFF. The CDR3 coding sequence is TGTGCCAGCAGTAGATTATGGGTCTTCCCGGAGTTCTTC.

This clonotype has ten or more counts. The CDR3 loop is CASSLHAGTITDTQYF. Here the CDR3 DNA reads TGTGCCAGCAGCCTGCACGCCGGGACTATCACAGATACGCAGTATTTT. The chain is built from TRBV7-6 and TRBJ2-3; 7 nucleotides align to TRBD2. The CDR3 runs 16 residues. CDR1 and CDR2 (germline): SGHVS, FNYEAQ. With 5 bases clipped from V and 2 bases from J, the junction kept 10 bases outside the gene matches.

This clonotype came up a few times. The V and J genes are TRBV6-2 or TRBV6-3 and TRBJ2-1; D gene unclear. The CDR3 has 11 residues. The V gene lost 4 bases and the J gene lost 10 bases, with 8 bases spanning the gap. Germline values: CDR1 MNHEY, CDR2 SVGEGT. The chain's CDR3 is CASSSLREQFF. CDR3 DNA: TGTGCCAGCAGTTCCCTCAGGGAGCAGTTCTTC.